A single sample gave rise to the 20 T cell receptor beta chains below, sequenced in a study of blood T cell repertoires in COVID-19. The method was immunoSEQ multiplex PCR; TCRdb's version includes in-frame clones alone and lacks a portion of them. The sample includes tens of thousands of clones, around 85% of them seen just once. The sequenced material came from peripheral blood. All receptors come from a man between 65 and 85 years old with acute or convalescent COVID-19.

This sequence joins TRBV10-3 and TRBJ2-1; 11 bases align to TRBD2. This CDR3 is 14 amino acids long. The V gene end was trimmed by 6 bases and the J gene end by 5 bases; junction bases not matched to a gene: 3. Germline V gene data show CDR1 as ENHRY and CDR2 as SYGVKD. CDR3 region: CAIRETSGDNEQFF. DNA for the CDR3: TGTGCCATCAGGGAGACTAGCGGGGACAATGAGCAGTTCTTC.

This clone was found a few times. The chain links TRBV19 to TRBJ1-3; D not resolved. CDR3 length equals 14 residues. Germline CDR1 and CDR2: LNHDA and SQIVND (reference sequence). The ends were cut back, 3 bases at V and 3 bases at J, with 9 bases in the middle. CDR3 DNA: TGTGCCAGTAGTATCCGGGGAGGTGGAAACACCATATATTTT. This codes for CASSIRGGGNTIYF. The full variable domain, rest sourced from reference TRBV19 and TRBJ1-3, is DGGITQSPKYLFRKEGQNVTLSCEQNLNHDAMYWYRQDPGQGLRLIYYSQIVNDFQKGDIAEGYSVSREKKESFPLTVTSAQKNPTAFYLCASSIRGGGNTIYFGEGSWLTVV.

This clone showed up just once. V is TRBV7-9 and J is TRBJ2-5; TRBD2 aligns across 13 bases. Germline assignment: CDR1 SEHNR and CDR2 FQNEAQ (reference sequence). V was clipped by 4 bases and J by 4 bases; unmatched bases: 6. The CDR3 is 16 residues long. The CDR3 protein is CASSSSGLAGRETQYF. The CDR3 bases are TGTGCCAGCAGCTCCTCGGGACTAGCGGGGCGAGAGACCCAGTACTTC.

This chain links TRBV6-1 with TRBJ1-2; 7 nucleotides align to TRBD1. The V and J ends lost 6 bases and 2 bases, in that order; junction bases with no gene match: 3. The CDR3 extends over 13 amino acids. CDR1 MNHNS and CDR2 SASEGT come from the germline V gene. CDR3 DNA: TGTGCCAGCAGCCCGGGACAGAACTATGGCTACACCTTC. Amino acids: CASSPGQNYGYTF.

The gene calls are TRBV20-1 and TRBJ2-5; no clear D gene. This CDR3 has 11 amino acids. The germline V gene encodes CDR1 DFQATT and CDR2 SNEGSKA (reference sequence). Trimming shortened V by 6 bases and J by 5 bases, and 10 bases separated the two germline ends. The DNA of the CDR3 is TGCAGTGCATGGATGAGGGAGACCCAGTACTTC. Translation: CSAWMRETQYF.

This chain connects TRBV4-1 to TRBJ2-1; 7 positions agree with TRBD1. Germline V gene lookup returns CDR1 MGHRA and CDR2 YSYEKL. The CDR3 loop spans 15 amino acids. Germline trimming cut 4 bases from V and 7 bases from J; bases unmatched to any gene: 10. In DNA, the CDR3 is TGCGCCAGCAGCCTGCTTGGTAGGGGGCTTAATGAGCAGTTCTTC. Translation gives CASSLLGRGLNEQFF.

This clone was observed a handful of times. This chain connects TRBV5-1 to TRBJ2-5; unclear D gene. From germline, CDR1 is SGHRS and CDR2 YFSETQ. This CDR3 comprises 15 residues. V lost 5 bases and J lost 3, with 17 bases in between. As DNA, the CDR3 is TGCGCCAGCAGACTGGGCCCCACCTCGGAAGAGACCCAGTACTTC. This codes for CASRLGPTSEETQYF. Together with reference TRBV5-1 and TRBJ2-5, the CDR3 gives the full variable domain: KAGVTQTPRYLIKTRGQQVTLSCSPISGHRSVSWYQQTPGQGLQFLFEYFSETQRNKGNFPGRFSGRQFSNSRSEMNVSTLELGDSALYLCASRLGPTSEETQYFGPGTRLLVL.

Only one count was recorded for this clone. The chain employs TRBV6-5 and TRBJ2-3; D not certain. The germline V gene encodes CDR1 MNHEY and CDR2 SVGAGI. Trimming stripped 0 bases from V and 7 bases from J, with 8 bases between. The length of the CDR3 is 13 residues. This chain's CDR3 is CASSYSKANTQYF. The DNA for the CDR3 is TGTGCCAGCAGTTACTCGAAAGCGAATACGCAGTATTTT.

The V gene is TRBV10-3, the J gene TRBJ2-1; D uncertain. Trimming took 2 bases from V and 7 from J, leaving 12 bases between them. The CDR3 is 14 amino acids. Germline V gene sequence: CDR1 ENHRY, CDR2 SYGVKD. In DNA form, the CDR3 reads TGTGCCATCAGTGAGATGGGCTTCGATAATGAGCAGTTCTTC. This codes for CAISEMGFDNEQFF.

This chain connects TRBV7-9 to TRBJ2-3, with TRBD2 as a possible D gene (5 bases). CDR1 is SEHNR, CDR2 FQNEAQ, per germline (reference sequence). This CDR3 region has 15 residues. Trimming pared 5 bases from V and 1 base from J, leaving 13 bases between. The CDR3 DNA reads as TGTGCCAGCAGCGCAACCTTTAGCGGCACAGATACGCAGTATTTT. Protein product: CASSATFSGTDTQYF.

This chain links TRBV15 with TRBJ2-2, with 8 bases lining up with TRBD1. This CDR3 comprises 16 residues. Losses at the gene ends were 1 base for V and 0 bases for J; bases not matched to a gene: 1. Germline CDR1 is LNHNV and CDR2 is YYDKDF (reference sequence). Here the CDR3 reads CATSRGQGPNTGELFF. As DNA, the CDR3 is TGTGCCACCAGCAGAGGACAGGGGCCGAACACCGGGGAGCTGTTTTTT.

The chain combines TRBV3-1 (or the pseudogene TRBV3-2) with TRBJ2-3; D remains ambiguous. Germline CDR1 reads LGHDT; CDR2 reads YNNKEL (reference sequence). This CDR3 spans 13 amino acids. Trimming took 5 bases from V and 1 from J, leaving 7 bases between them. CDR3 region: CASSSRGTDTQYF. The CDR3 region has the DNA TGTGCCAGCAGCAGCCGGGGCACAGATACGCAGTATTTT.

This sequence joins TRBV11-2 and TRBJ2-3; TRBD1 matches 8 bases. Germline values: CDR1 SGHAT, CDR2 FQNNGV. The length of the CDR3 is 16 residues. V gave up 1 base and J gave up 5 bases; unmatched junction bases: 8. The CDR3 DNA is TGTGCCAGCAGCTTAGTGTCCGGCAGGGGGCTAGATACGCAGTATTTT. It yields the protein CASSLVSGRGLDTQYF.

This clone was recorded a few times. The rearrangement joins TRBV10-1 to TRBJ1-2; 8 bases are a match to TRBD1. CDR1 and CDR2 from the germline V gene are WNHNN and SYGVQD (reference sequence). The CDR3 consists of 15 residues. J lost 6 bases, V lost 5 bases, and 11 bases had no gene match. The CDR3 protein is CASSSSDRAVDGYTF. The DNA for the CDR3 is TGCGCCAGCAGTTCGTCGGACAGGGCTGTGGATGGCTACACCTTC.

CDR3 DNA sequence: TGCAGCGTTGAAGAAGGACAAAGTCAGCCCCAGCATTTT. Protein product: CSVEEGQSQPQHF. The V call is TRBV29-1, the J call TRBJ1-5; D is possibly TRBD1 (5 bases). Germline V CDR1 and CDR2: SQVTM, ANQGSEA. Trimming removed 0 bases at V and 6 bases at J, with 9 bases between. The CDR3 length is 13 residues.

This chain connects TRBV25-1 to TRBJ1-4, with D possibly being TRBD1 (6 bases). This CDR3 has 13 amino acids. Germline V lookup: CDR1 MGHDK, CDR2 SYGVNS. V was clipped by 3 bases and J by 7 bases, with 9 bases between them. The CDR3 sequence: CASSDQGLEKLFF. The CDR3 DNA is TGTGCCAGCAGTGACCAGGGGCTTGAAAAACTGTTTTTT. Using reference TRBV25-1 and TRBJ1-4 for the parts outside the CDR3, the full variable domain is EADIYQTPRYLVIGTGKKITLECSQTMGHDKMYWYQQDPGMELHLIHYSYGVNSTEKGDLSSESTVSRIRTEHFPLTLESARPSHTSQYLCASSDQGLEKLFFGSGTQLSVL.

The rearrangement uses TRBV6-5 and TRBJ1-4; D is uncertain. V was clipped by 2 bases and J by 0 bases, with 7 bases between them. The CDR3 loop spans 15 amino acids. In germline, CDR1 is MNHEY, CDR2 SVGAGI. The chain's CDR3 is CASSYGVATNEKLFF. CDR3 coding DNA: TGTGCCAGCAGTTACGGAGTAGCAACTAATGAAAAACTGTTTTTT.

The CDR3 DNA reads TGTGCCAGCAGCCCATACGAACTAGCGGGGGAGGGCAATGAGCAGTTCTTC. As protein: CASSPYELAGEGNEQFF. The chain links TRBV3-1 (or the pseudogene TRBV3-2) to TRBJ2-1; 11 bases agree with TRBD2. With 4 bases clipped from V and 6 bases from J, the junction kept 11 bases outside the gene matches. The CDR3 extends over 17 amino acids. Germline loops: CDR1 LGHDT, CDR2 YNNKEL (reference sequence).

The CDR3 reads CASSQVFSDALGGYTF. The DNA for the CDR3 is TGTGCCAGCAGCCAAGTTTTCTCGGATGCCCTCGGGGGCTACACCTTC. This rearrangement joins TRBV4-2 to TRBJ1-2; no clear D gene. Trimming pared 1 base from V and 8 bases from J, leaving 20 bases between. The germline V gene encodes CDR1 LGHNA and CDR2 YNFKEQ. The length of the CDR3 is 16 residues.

The V gene is TRBV10-2, the J gene TRBJ2-5; the match to TRBD2 covers 7 bases. The length of the CDR3 is 13 residues. The trim removed 5 bases at V and 2 bases at J, leaving 2 bases unmatched. Per the germline V gene, CDR1 is WSHSY and CDR2 is SAAADI. For the CDR3, the DNA is TGCGCCAGCAGTACGGGACTACAAGAGACCCAGTACTTC. Protein: CASSTGLQETQYF.